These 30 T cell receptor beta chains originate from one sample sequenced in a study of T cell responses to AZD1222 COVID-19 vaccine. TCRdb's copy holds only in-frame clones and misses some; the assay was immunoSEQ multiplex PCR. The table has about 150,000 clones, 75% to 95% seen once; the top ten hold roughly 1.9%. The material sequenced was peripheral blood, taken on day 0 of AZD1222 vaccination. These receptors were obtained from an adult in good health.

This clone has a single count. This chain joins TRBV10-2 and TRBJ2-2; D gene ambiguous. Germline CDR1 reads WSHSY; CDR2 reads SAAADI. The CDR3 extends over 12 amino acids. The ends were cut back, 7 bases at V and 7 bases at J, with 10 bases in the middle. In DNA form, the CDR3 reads TGCGCCAGCAACCCATTACGCGGGGAGCTGTTTTTT. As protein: CASNPLRGELFF.

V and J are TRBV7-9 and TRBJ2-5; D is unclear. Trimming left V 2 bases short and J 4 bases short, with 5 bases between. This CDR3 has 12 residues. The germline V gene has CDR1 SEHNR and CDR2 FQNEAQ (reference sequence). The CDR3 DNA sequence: TGTGCCAGCAGCTTAAACACAGAGACCCAGTACTTC. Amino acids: CASSLNTETQYF.

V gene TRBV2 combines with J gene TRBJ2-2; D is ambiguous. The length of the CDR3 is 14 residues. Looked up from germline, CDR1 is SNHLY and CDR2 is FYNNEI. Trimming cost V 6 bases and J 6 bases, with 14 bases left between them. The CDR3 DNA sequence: TGTGCCAGCAGCAACATTCAACTCCCCGGGGAGCTGTTTTTT. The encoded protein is CASSNIQLPGELFF.

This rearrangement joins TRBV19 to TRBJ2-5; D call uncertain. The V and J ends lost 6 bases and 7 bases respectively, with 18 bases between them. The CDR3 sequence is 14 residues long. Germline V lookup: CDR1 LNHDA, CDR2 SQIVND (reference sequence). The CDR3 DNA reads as TGTGCCAGTAGCTTCAGACCGGGCTCGTGGACCCAGTACTTC. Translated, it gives CASSFRPGSWTQYF. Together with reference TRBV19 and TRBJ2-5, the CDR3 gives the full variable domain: DGGITQSPKYLFRKEGQNVTLSCEQNLNHDAMYWYRQDPGQGLRLIYYSQIVNDFQKGDIAEGYSVSREKKESFPLTVTSAQKNPTAFYLCASSFRPGSWTQYFGPGTRLLVL.

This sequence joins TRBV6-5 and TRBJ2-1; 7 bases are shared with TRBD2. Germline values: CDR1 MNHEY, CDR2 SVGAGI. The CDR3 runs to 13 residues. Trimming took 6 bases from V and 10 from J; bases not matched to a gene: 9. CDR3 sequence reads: CASRGLAVGEQFF. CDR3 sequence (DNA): TGTGCCAGCAGGGGTCTAGCGGTCGGGGAGCAGTTCTTC.

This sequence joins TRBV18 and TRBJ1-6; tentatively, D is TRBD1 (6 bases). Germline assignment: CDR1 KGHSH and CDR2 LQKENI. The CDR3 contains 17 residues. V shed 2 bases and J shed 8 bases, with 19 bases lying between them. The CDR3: CASSPYRGGRTDSPLHF. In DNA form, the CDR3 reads TGTGCCAGCTCACCATACCGTGGGGGAAGGACAGATTCACCCCTCCACTTT.

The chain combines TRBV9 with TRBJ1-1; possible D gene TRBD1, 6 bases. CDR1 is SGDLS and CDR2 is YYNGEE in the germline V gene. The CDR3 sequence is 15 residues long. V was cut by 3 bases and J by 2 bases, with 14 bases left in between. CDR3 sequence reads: CASSDRAGVNTEAFF. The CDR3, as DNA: TGTGCCAGCAGCGATAGAGCAGGGGTCAACACTGAAGCTTTCTTT.

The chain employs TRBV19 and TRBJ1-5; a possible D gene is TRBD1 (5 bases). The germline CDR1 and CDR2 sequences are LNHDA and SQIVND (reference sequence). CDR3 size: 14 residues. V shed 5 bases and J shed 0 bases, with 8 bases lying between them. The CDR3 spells CASSLGASNQPQHF. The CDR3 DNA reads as TGTGCCAGTAGTTTAGGGGCTAGCAATCAGCCCCAGCATTTT. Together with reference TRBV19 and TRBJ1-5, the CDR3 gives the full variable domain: DGGITQSPKYLFRKEGQNVTLSCEQNLNHDAMYWYRQDPGQGLRLIYYSQIVNDFQKGDIAEGYSVSREKKESFPLTVTSAQKNPTAFYLCASSLGASNQPQHFGDGTRLSIL.

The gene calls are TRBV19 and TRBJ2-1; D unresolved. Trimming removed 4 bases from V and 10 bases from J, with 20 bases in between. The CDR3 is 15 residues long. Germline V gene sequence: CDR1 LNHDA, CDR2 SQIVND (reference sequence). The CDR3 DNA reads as TGTGCCAGTAGTACCGGACCGGCCGAGGTTTTAGAGCAGTTCTTC. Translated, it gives CASSTGPAEVLEQFF.

The CDR3 bases are TGTGCCAGCAGTGACTCTAGGAAGTATGAAAAACTGTTTTTT. It encodes CASSDSRKYEKLFF. The chain is built from TRBV25-1 and TRBJ1-4; D is ambiguous. This CDR3 is built from 14 residues. With 3 bases removed from V and 6 bases from J, the gap between germline ends came to 11 bases. The germline V gene has CDR1 MGHDK and CDR2 SYGVNS.

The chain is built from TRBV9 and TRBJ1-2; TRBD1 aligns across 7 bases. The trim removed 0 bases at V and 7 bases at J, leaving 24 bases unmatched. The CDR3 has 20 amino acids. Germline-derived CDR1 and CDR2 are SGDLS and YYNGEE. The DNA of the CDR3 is TGTGCCAGCAGCGTAGATGGCGGGGGAGCCAGGGGGATTCTCGAGTCTGGCTACACCTTC. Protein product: CASSVDGGGARGILESGYTF. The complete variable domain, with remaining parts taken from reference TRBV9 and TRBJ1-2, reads DSGVTQTPKHLITATGQRVTLRCSPRSGDLSVYWYQQSLDQGLQFLIQYYNGEERAKGNILERFSAQQFPDLHSELNLSSLELGDSALYFCASSVDGGGARGILESGYTFGSGTRLTVV.

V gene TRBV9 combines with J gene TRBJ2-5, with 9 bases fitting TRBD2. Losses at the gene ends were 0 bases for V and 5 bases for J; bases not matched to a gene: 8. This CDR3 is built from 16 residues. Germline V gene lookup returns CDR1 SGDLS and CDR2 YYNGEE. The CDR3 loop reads CASSVEAGGASETQYF. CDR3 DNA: TGTGCCAGCAGCGTAGAGGCGGGAGGGGCCAGTGAGACCCAGTACTTC.

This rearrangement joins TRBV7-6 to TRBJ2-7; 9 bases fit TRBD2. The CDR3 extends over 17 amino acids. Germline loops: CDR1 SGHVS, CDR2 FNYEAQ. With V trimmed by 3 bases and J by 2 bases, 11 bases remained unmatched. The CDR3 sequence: CASSFPRRLAATYEQYF. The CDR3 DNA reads TGTGCCAGCAGCTTCCCTCGTAGACTAGCGGCTACCTACGAGCAGTACTTC.

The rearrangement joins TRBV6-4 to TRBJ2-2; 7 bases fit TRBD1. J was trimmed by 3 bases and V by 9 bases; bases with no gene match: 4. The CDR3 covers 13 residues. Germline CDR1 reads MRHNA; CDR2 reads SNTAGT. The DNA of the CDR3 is TGTGCCAGTTCCGGGACAGACACCGGGGAGCTGTTTTTT. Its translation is CASSGTDTGELFF.

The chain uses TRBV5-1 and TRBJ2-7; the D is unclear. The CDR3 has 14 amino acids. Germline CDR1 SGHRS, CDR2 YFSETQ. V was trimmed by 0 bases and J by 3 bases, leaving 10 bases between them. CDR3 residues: CASSLAEGYYEQYF. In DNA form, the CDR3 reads TGCGCCAGCAGCTTGGCCGAAGGGTACTACGAGCAGTACTTC.

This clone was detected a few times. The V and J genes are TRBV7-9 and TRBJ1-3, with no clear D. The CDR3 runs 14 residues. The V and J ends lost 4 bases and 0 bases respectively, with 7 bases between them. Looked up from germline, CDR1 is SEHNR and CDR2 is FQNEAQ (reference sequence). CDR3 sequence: CASSSQRSGNTIYF. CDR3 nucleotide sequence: TGTGCCAGCAGCTCACAGCGCTCTGGAAACACCATATATTTT. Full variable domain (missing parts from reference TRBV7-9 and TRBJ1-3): DTGVSQNPRHKITKRGQNVTFRCDPISEHNRLYWYRQTLGQGPEFLTYFQNEAQLEKSRLLSDRFSAERPKGSFSTLEIQRTEQGDSAMYLCASSSQRSGNTIYFGEGSWLTVV.

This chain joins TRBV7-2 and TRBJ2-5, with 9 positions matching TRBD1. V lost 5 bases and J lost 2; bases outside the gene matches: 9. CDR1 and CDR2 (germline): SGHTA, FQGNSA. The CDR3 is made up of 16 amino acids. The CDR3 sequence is CASSLVGDRVQETQYF. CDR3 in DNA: TGTGCCAGCAGCCTTGTAGGGGACAGGGTGCAAGAGACCCAGTACTTC.

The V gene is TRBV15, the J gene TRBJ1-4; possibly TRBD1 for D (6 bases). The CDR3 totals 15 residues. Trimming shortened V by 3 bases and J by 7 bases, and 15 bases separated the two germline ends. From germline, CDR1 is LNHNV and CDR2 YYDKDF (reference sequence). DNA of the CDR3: TGTGCCACCAGCAGGTCAGGGGTGGGATTTGAAAAACTGTTTTTT. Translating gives CATSRSGVGFEKLFF.

CDR3 sequence (DNA): TGTGCCAGCAGAGCAGGGGACAGCTCCTACAATGAGCAGTTCTTC. It codes for CASRAGDSSYNEQFF. The rearrangement uses TRBV6-5 and TRBJ2-1; 7 positions match TRBD1. Losses at the gene ends were 6 bases for V and 0 bases for J; bases not matched to a gene: 5. This CDR3 region has 15 residues. Germline CDR1 MNHEY, CDR2 SVGAGI.

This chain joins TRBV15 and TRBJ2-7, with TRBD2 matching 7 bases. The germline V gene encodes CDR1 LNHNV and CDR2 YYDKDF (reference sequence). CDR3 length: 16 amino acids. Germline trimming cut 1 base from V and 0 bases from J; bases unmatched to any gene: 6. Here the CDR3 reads CATSRGGGTTSYEQYF. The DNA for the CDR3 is TGTGCCACCAGCAGAGGGGGTGGGACTACCTCCTACGAGCAGTACTTC.

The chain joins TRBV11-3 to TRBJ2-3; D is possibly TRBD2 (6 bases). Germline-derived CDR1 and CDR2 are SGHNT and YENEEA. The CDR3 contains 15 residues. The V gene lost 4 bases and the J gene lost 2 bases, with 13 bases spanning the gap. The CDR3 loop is CASSSLGGTTDTQYF. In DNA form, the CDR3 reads TGTGCCAGCAGCTCACTCGGCGGGACCACAGATACGCAGTATTTT.

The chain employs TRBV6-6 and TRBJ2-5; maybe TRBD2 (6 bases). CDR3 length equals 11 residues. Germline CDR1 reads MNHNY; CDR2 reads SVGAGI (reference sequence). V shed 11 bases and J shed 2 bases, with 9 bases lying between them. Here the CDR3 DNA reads TGTGCCGCCCGGGAGCAAGAGACCCAGTACTTC. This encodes CAAREQETQYF.

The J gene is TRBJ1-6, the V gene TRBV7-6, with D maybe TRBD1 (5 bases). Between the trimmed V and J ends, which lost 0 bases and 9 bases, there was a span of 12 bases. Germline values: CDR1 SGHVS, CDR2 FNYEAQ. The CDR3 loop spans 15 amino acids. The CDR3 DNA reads TGTGCCAGCAGCTTAGCGGGGGAGGGAGCTTCACCCCTCCACTTT. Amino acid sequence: CASSLAGEGASPLHF.

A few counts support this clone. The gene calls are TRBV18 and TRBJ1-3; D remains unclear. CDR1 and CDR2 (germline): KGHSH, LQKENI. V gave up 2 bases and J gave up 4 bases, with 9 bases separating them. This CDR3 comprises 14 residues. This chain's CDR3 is CASSPNDGGNTIYF. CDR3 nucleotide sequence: TGTGCCAGCTCACCAAATGACGGCGGAAACACCATATATTTT.

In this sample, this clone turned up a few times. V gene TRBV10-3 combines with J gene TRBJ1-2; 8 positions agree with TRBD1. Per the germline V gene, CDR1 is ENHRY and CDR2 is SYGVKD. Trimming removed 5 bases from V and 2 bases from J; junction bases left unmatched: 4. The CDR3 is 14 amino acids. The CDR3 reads CAISPTGANYGYTF. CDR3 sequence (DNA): TGTGCCATCAGTCCGACAGGGGCCAACTATGGCTACACCTTC.

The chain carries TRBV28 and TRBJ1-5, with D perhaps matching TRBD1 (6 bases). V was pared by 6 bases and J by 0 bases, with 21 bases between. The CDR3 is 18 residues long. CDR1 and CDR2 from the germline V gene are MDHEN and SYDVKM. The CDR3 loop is CASRIITGQRLSNQPQHF. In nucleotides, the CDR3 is TGTGCCAGCAGGATCATTACAGGACAGAGACTTAGCAATCAGCCCCAGCATTTT. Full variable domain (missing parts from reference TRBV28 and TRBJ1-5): DVKVTQSSRYLVKRTGEKVFLECVQDMDHENMFWYRQDPGLGLRLIYFSYDVKMKEKGDIPEGYSVSREKKERFSLILESASTNQTSMYLCASRIITGQRLSNQPQHFGDGTRLSIL.

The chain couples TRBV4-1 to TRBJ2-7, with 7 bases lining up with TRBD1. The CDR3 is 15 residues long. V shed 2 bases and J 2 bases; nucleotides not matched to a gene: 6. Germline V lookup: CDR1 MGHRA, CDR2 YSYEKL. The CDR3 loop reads CASSQRQGPPYEQYF. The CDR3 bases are TGCGCCAGCAGCCAAAGACAGGGTCCCCCCTACGAGCAGTACTTC.

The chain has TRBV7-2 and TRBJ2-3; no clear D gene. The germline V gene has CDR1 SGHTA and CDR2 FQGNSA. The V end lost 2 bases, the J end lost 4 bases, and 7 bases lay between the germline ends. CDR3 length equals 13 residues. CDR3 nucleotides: TGTGCCAGCAGCTTACTGCTGGCAGATACGCAGTATTTT. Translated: CASSLLLADTQYF.

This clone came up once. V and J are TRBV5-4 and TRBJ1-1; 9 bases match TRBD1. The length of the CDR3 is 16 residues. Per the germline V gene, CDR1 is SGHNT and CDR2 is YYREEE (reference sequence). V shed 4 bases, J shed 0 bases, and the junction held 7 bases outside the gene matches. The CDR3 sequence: CASSLDRGWVNTEAFF. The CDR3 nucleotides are TGTGCCAGCAGCCTGGACAGGGGATGGGTGAACACTGAAGCTTTCTTT.

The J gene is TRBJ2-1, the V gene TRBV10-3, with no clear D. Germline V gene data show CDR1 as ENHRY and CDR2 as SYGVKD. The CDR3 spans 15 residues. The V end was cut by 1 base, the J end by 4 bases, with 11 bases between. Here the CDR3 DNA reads TGTGCCATCAGTGAGTATGCGGTCATGTACAATGAGCAGTTCTTC. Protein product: CAISEYAVMYNEQFF.